This entry features one TCR beta chain sequence. Antigen: not known. Looked up from germline, CDR1 is MNHNS and CDR2 is SASEGT. Trimming cost V 4 bases and J 7 bases, with 11 bases left between them. The CDR3 totals 13 residues. Vbeta (60) and Jbeta (13) primers were used in the PCR. Measured with immunoSEQ multiplex PCR; TCRdb has only the in-frame clones, and not every one. The sample consists of around 150,000 clones, around 80% of them appearing once. This sample was taken from a study of cytomegalovirus exposure and HLA in healthy donors. Study-level information: Within the Caucasian-associated ancestry cluster were under 85% of the approximately 400 genotyped donors.

The donors, nominally healthy at sampling, likely had unrecorded immune exposures. The study's findings and limits: In a later analysis, a missense DCLRE1C variant was linked to TCR beta V- and J-gene trimming.

The rearrangement joins TRBV6-1 to TRBJ1-5, with D unresolved. The sequenced material came from PBMCs. This clonotype was obtained from a girl aged 5-17 years in good health and CMV-seropositive. The DNA of the CDR3 is TGTGCCAGCAGTGGAGAAGCGGGGCAGCCCCAGCATTTT. Amino acids: CASSGEAGQPQHF.